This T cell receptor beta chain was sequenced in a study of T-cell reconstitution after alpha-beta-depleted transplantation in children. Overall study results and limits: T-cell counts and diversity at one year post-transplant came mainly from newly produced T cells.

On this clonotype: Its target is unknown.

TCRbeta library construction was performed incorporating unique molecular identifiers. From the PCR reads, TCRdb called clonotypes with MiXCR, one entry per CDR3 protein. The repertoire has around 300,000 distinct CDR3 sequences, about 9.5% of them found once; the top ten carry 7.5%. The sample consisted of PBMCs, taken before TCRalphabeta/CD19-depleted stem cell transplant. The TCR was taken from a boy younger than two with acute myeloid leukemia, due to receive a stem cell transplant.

This CDR3 is CASSPGLAGGQYF. The CDR3 DNA reads TGTGCCAGCAGCCCGGGACTAGCGGGAGGGCAGTATTTT. The chain combines TRBV11-2 with TRBJ2-3, with 15 bases fitting TRBD2. The CDR3 is 13 residues long. The V segment lost 5 bases and the J segment 11 bases; nucleotides outside the gene matches: 2. The germline V gene has CDR1 SGHAT and CDR2 FQNNGV. Full variable domain (missing parts from reference TRBV11-2 and TRBJ2-3): EAGVAQSPRYKIIEKRQSVAFWCNPISGHATLYWYQQILGQGPKLLIQFQNNGVVDDSQLPKDRFSAERLKGVDSTLKIQPAKLEDSAVYLCASSPGLAGGQYFGPGTRLTVL.